Listed below are T cell receptor beta chains from one sample, sequenced in a study of shared clonotypes between healthy human individuals. Only in-frame clones appear in the TCRdb table, and some are missing; sequencing was by immunoSEQ multiplex PCR. The sample lists some 2.4 million clones, under 95% occurring once. The sequenced sample was naive CD4+ T cells from PBMCs. These receptors were obtained from a man younger than 35 in good health. Some clones in this sample may be carry-over from other donors' samples. Each CDR3 is given with its conserved first and last residue. Expanded clones get a size class; other rows say once, few or many, or leave the size out.

TRBV11-2	.	TRBJ1-4	CASSPRGQFNEKLFF
TRBV28	.	TRBJ1-5	CASSLQQGRRNQPQHF
TRBV7-3	once	TRBJ2-2	CASSLLPSGNTGELFF
TRBV7-2	.	TRBJ2-3	CASSGGGGADTQYF
TRBV19	.	TRBJ1-1	CASSSRAGIDGEAFF
TRBV2	.	TRBJ1-2	CASRTTTINGYTF
TRBV6-1	.	TRBJ2-1	CASSEAGTYSYNEQFF
TRBV9	.	TRBJ1-3	CASRPGQGALAGNTIYF
TRBV6-1	.	TRBJ2-7	CASKGLAGAYEQYF
TRBV11-2	.	TRBJ2-2	CASSLGGDGTGELFF
TRBV20-1	.	TRBJ2-7	CSARRPPEQYF
TRBV6-6	.	TRBJ2-7	CASSYRAGGDEQYF
TRBV11-1	.	TRBJ2-7	CASSLVPPDRVSTYEQYF
TRBV27	.	TRBJ2-5	CASSPGQGPYQETQYF
TRBV2	.	TRBJ2-3	CASRTDRGGTDTQYF
TRBV27	.	TRBJ2-3	CASMGTPGTAADTQYF
TRBV7-2	.	TRBJ1-5	CASSSDSNQPQHF